The clone carrying this T cell receptor (beta chain) was counted between two and nine times. The antigen is unknown. This entry belongs to a study of spatial heterogeneity in lung cancer. TCRdb re-analysed the 5' RACE reads in MiXCR, keeping a single row per CDR3 protein. The sample has a few thousand distinct CDR3 sequences, approximately 8% seen once; the top ten hold approximately 11%. Described time point: sample taken at primary tumor resection. The roughly 68 donors had untreated early-stage non-small cell lung cancer. Study outcomes and limitations: Expanded TCR counts, ubiquitous and regional, correlated respectively with ubiquitous and regional nonsynonymous mutation counts. Intratumoral expanded alpha and beta TCR counts were found to track tumor mutation counts.

The clonotype originates from a male donor with early-stage non-small cell lung cancer. Sequencing was performed on lung tumor tissue, taken at surgery.

CDR3 amino acids: CASRSDVVGYTF. DNA for the CDR3: TGTGCCAGCAGGTCCGACGTCGTAGGCTACACCTTC. This sequence joins TRBV28 and TRBJ1-2; D call uncertain. V was trimmed by 6 bases and J by 8 bases, leaving 13 bases between them. Germline V gene data show CDR1 as MDHEN and CDR2 as SYDVKM. This CDR3 has 12 amino acids.